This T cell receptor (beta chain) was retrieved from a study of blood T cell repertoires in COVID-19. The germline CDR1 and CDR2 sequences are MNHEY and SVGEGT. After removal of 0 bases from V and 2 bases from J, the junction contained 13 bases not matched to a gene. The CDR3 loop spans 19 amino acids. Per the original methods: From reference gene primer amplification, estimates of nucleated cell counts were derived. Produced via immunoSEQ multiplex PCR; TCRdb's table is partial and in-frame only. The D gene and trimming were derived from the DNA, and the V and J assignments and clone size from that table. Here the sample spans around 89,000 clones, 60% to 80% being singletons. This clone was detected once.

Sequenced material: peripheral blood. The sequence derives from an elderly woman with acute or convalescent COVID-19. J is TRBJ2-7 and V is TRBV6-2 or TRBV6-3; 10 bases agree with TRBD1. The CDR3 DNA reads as TGTGCCAGCAGTTACTCGATGCTTGCGAGGGACAGGGGTCCCTACGAGCAGTACTTC. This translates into CASSYSMLARDRGPYEQYF.